The clone carrying this TCR beta chain was seen ten or more times. Patients were all untreated before their thyroid surgery. Germline loops: CDR1 MNHNS, CDR2 SASEGT. There are 16 residues in the CDR3. V was pared by 5 bases and J by 7 bases, with 11 bases of the junction left unmatched. This sample is part of a study of metastatic and nonmetastatic thyroid tumors. Through MiXCR, TCRdb re-clonotyped the PCR reads. There are 70,000 or so clones in the sample; around 14% occur only once, and less than 8.5% lies in the top ten. This chain links TRBV6-1 with TRBJ2-1; 10 bases align to TRBD2. The source material was blood. The receptor comes from a male donor with papillary thyroid cancer or a benign thyroid nodule (not recorded which). Some clones in this sample may be carry-over from other donors' samples. CDR3 nucleotides: TGTGCCAGCAGTCCAAGCGGACTAGCGGTTATTAATGAGCAGTTCTTC. As protein: CASSPSGLAVINEQFF.